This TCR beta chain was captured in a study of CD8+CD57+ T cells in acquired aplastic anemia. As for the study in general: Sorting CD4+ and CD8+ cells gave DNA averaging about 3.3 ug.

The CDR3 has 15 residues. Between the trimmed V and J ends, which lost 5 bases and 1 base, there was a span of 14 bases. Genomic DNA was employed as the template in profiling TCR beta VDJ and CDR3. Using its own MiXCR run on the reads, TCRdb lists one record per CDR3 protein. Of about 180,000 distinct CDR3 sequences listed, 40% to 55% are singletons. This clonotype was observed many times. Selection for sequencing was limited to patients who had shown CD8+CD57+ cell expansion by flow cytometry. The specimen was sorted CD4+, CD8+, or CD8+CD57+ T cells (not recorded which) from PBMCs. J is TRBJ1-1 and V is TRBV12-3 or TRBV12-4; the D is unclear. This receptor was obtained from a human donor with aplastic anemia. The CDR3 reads CASSPTGRTNTEAFF. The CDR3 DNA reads TGTGCCAGCAGTCCCACCGGCAGGACGAACACTGAAGCTTTCTTT.